A single sample gave rise to the 23 T cell receptor beta chains below, sequenced in a study of T cell responses to AZD1222 COVID-19 vaccine. The data were produced by immunoSEQ multiplex PCR, yet TCRdb's version contains in-frame clones alone and is incomplete. The sample carries roughly 170,000 clones, around 94% recorded once. The sequenced sample was peripheral blood, obtained on day 0 of AZD1222 vaccination. Receptors originate from an adult in good health.

The rearrangement joins TRBV11-3 to TRBJ1-1; D gene unclear. The V gene lost 1 base and the J gene lost 6 bases, with 9 bases spanning the gap. CDR1 is SGHNT and CDR2 is YENEEA in the germline V gene. This CDR3 is built from 13 residues. CDR3: CASSLGEGSEAFF. The CDR3 DNA follows: TGTGCCAGCAGCTTAGGGGAGGGATCTGAAGCTTTCTTT.

The chain has TRBV10-2 and TRBJ1-2; unclear D gene. This CDR3 spans 14 amino acids. Germline CDR1 WSHSY, CDR2 SAAADI. V shed 3 bases and J shed 8 bases, with 16 bases lying between them. CDR3 sequence: CASSEEGSVGGYTF. CDR3 sequence (DNA): TGCGCCAGCAGTGAAGAGGGTTCGGTAGGGGGCTACACCTTC.

Note on this clone: Distinct nucleotide sequences in the sample also encode this CDR3. The rearrangement uses TRBV18 and TRBJ1-1, with TRBD1 as a possible D gene (5 bases). Germline V gene sequence: CDR1 KGHSH, CDR2 LQKENI. This CDR3 is 13 amino acids long. Trimming shortened V by 3 bases and J by 1 base, and 6 bases separated the two germline ends. CDR3 sequence: CASSPGQNTEAFF. For the CDR3, the DNA is TGTGCCAGCTCACCCGGACAGAACACTGAAGCTTTCTTT.

The chain has TRBV5-5 and TRBJ2-5; a weak D match, TRBD1 (6 bases). V was cut by 2 bases and J by 2 bases, with 10 bases left in between. This CDR3 region has 14 residues. Germline V gene lookup returns CDR1 SGHKS and CDR2 YYEKEE (reference sequence). The CDR3, as DNA: TGTGCCAGCAGCTTTAGGGGGACACAAGAGACCCAGTACTTC. Protein product: CASSFRGTQETQYF. The full variable domain, with the rest looked up from reference TRBV5-5 and TRBJ2-5, is DAGVTQSPTHLIKTRGQQVTLRCSPISGHKSVSWYQQVLGQGPQFIFQYYEKEERGRGNFPDRFSARQFPNYSSELNVNALLLGDSALYLCASSFRGTQETQYFGPGTRLLVL.

V usage is TRBV5-4 and J usage is TRBJ2-7, with 9 bases matching TRBD2. The CDR3 extends over 14 amino acids. The junction had 4 bases not matched to a gene; V was cut back by 2 bases and J by 4 bases. Germline CDR1 reads SGHNT; CDR2 reads YYREEE (reference sequence). In nucleotides, the CDR3 is TGTGCCAGCAGCTTCGCGGGGGGGCGGTACGAGCAGTACTTC. Amino acid sequence: CASSFAGGRYEQYF.

The chain couples TRBV7-2 to TRBJ1-3; the D is unclear. The V and J ends lost 5 bases and 3 bases respectively, with 8 bases between them. Germline CDR1 is SGHTA and CDR2 is FQGNSA. This CDR3 region has 13 residues. CDR3 sequence (DNA): TGTGCCAGCAGCCCCTCTCGTGGAAACACCATATATTTT. Amino acids: CASSPSRGNTIYF.

CDR3 sequence (DNA): TGCGCCAGCAGCCAAGATCGCTGGACAGGGGCGACCGGGGAGCTGTTTTTT. Its translation is CASSQDRWTGATGELFF. The chain is built from TRBV4-3 and TRBJ2-2; 9 positions match TRBD1. Germline V gene sequence: CDR1 LGHNA, CDR2 YSLEER. V dropped 0 bases and J dropped 5; count of bases not matched to a gene: 7. This CDR3 contains 17 residues.

V and J are TRBV5-6 and TRBJ1-3; D remains unclear. This CDR3 has 17 amino acids. CDR1 SGHDT and CDR2 YYEEEE come from the germline V gene. Trimming removed 1 base at V and 0 bases at J, with 14 bases between. The CDR3: CASSLKVPGSSGNTIYF. The CDR3 region has the DNA TGTGCCAGCAGCTTGAAGGTTCCGGGGAGCTCTGGAAACACCATATATTTT. The variable domain in full, completed from reference TRBV5-6 and TRBJ1-3, reads DAGVTQSPTHLIKTRGQQVTLRCSPKSGHDTVSWYQQALGQGPQFIFQYYEEEERQRGNFPDRFSGHQFPNYSSELNVNALLLGDSALYLCASSLKVPGSSGNTIYFGEGSWLTVV.

V usage is TRBV19 and J usage is TRBJ1-1; possible D gene TRBD1, 6 bases. Per the germline V gene, CDR1 is LNHDA and CDR2 is SQIVND (reference sequence). The CDR3 has 14 residues. The germline V and J ends were trimmed by 3 bases and 1 base, with 9 bases remaining between them. CDR3 loop: CASSMRQENTEAFF. The DNA for the CDR3 is TGTGCCAGTAGTATGAGACAGGAGAACACTGAAGCTTTCTTT. Complete variable domain (other parts from reference TRBV19 and TRBJ1-1): DGGITQSPKYLFRKEGQNVTLSCEQNLNHDAMYWYRQDPGQGLRLIYYSQIVNDFQKGDIAEGYSVSREKKESFPLTVTSAQKNPTAFYLCASSMRQENTEAFFGQGTRLTVV.

The genes are TRBV12-2 and TRBJ1-2; the table's D gene call, TRBD1, was not cross checked with the DNA. TRBV12-2 counts as a pseudogene. This CDR3 region has 16 residues. CDR3 sequence: CASDWGLRPDLSGYTF. CDR3 sequence (DNA): TGTGCAAGTGATTGGGGGCTACGACCGGACCTGTCAGGCTACACCTTC.

The chain couples TRBV21-1 to TRBJ1-5. TRBV21-1 is noted as a pseudogene. CDR3 length: 12 residues. CDR3 in amino acids: CASSKVGQPQHF. The CDR3 nucleotides read TGTGCCAGCAGCAAGGTGGGTCAGCCCCAGCATTTT.

The rearrangement uses TRBV28 and TRBJ2-5; TRBD1 might be the D (6 bases). Trimming took 8 bases from V and 5 from J, leaving 12 bases between them. CDR3 length equals 12 residues. The germline gives CDR1 MDHEN, CDR2 SYDVKM. CDR3 DNA: TGTGCCAGCTCAGGGGTCTTGGAGACCCAGTACTTC. It is translated as CASSGVLETQYF.

This chain uses TRBV11-2 with TRBJ1-6, with TRBD1 identical over 7 bases. With V trimmed by 5 bases and J by 9 bases, 10 bases remained unmatched. The germline V gene encodes CDR1 SGHAT and CDR2 FQNNGV. This CDR3 is built from 15 residues. This CDR3 is CASSRYRQGFSPLHF. The CDR3 region has the DNA TGTGCCAGCAGCCGCTATAGACAGGGTTTTTCACCCCTCCACTTT. The full variable domain, in which reference TRBV11-2 and TRBJ1-6 provide the parts outside the CDR3, is EAGVAQSPRYKIIEKRQSVAFWCNPISGHATLYWYQQILGQGPKLLIQFQNNGVVDDSQLPKDRFSAERLKGVDSTLKIQPAKLEDSAVYLCASSRYRQGFSPLHFGNGTRLTVT.

This clone occurred once. V is TRBV4-1 and J is TRBJ1-2; D is possibly TRBD1 (6 bases). The germline V gene has CDR1 MGHRA and CDR2 YSYEKL. The CDR3 is made up of 16 amino acids. Trimming stripped 2 bases from V and 6 bases from J, with 19 bases between. This chain's CDR3 is CASSQTPGAAGNGYTF. DNA of the CDR3: TGCGCCAGCAGCCAAACCCCGGGGGCGGCAGGGAATGGCTACACCTTC.

V gene TRBV4-2 combines with J gene TRBJ1-2, with 7 bases that match TRBD1. This CDR3 is built from 14 residues. CDR1 LGHNA and CDR2 YNFKEQ come from the germline V gene. V lost 0 bases to trimming and J lost 4 bases; unmatched junction nucleotides: 2. The CDR3, as DNA: TGTGCCAGCAGCCAAGATAGGGACAGCTATGGCTACACCTTC. This codes for CASSQDRDSYGYTF.

V gene TRBV21-1 combines with J gene TRBJ2-7; TRBD1 is taken as the D call from the table, unchecked against the DNA. TRBV21-1 is annotated as a pseudogene. The CDR3 sequence is 16 residues long. CDR3 amino acids: CASSNGTVTIVGEQYF. In DNA, the CDR3 is TGTGCCAGCAGCAATGGGACAGTAACGATAGTGGGCGAGCAGTACTTC.

This sequence joins TRBV9 and TRBJ2-1, with a tentative D call TRBD1 (7 bases). Germline CDR1 SGDLS, CDR2 YYNGEE. Trimming took off 7 bases at V and 5 bases at J, with 13 bases between the two ends. This CDR3 has 13 residues. In DNA form, the CDR3 reads TGTGCCAGCGCAGCAGGGGGGAACAATGAGCAGTTCTTC. Translating gives CASAAGGNNEQFF.

This clone showed up just once. The chain uses TRBV4-1 and TRBJ1-2, with D perhaps TRBD1 (6 bases). The CDR3 consists of 12 residues. Germline V gene sequence: CDR1 MGHRA, CDR2 YSYEKL. The V and J ends lost 5 bases and 8 bases respectively, with 12 bases between them. This CDR3 is CASSGGAGGYTF. CDR3 sequence (DNA): TGCGCCAGCAGCGGGGGGGCGGGAGGCTACACCTTC.

V is TRBV19 and J is TRBJ1-2, with TRBD1 as a possible D gene (5 bases). The V gene lost 7 bases and the J gene lost 7 bases, with 16 bases spanning the gap. The germline gives CDR1 LNHDA, CDR2 SQIVND (reference sequence). The CDR3 totals 13 residues. The CDR3 DNA follows: TGTGCCAGTACCGAAGGTGGGGCGGGTGGCTACACCTTC. This codes for CASTEGGAGGYTF. Filled out from reference TRBV19 and TRBJ1-2, the complete variable domain reads DGGITQSPKYLFRKEGQNVTLSCEQNLNHDAMYWYRQDPGQGLRLIYYSQIVNDFQKGDIAEGYSVSREKKESFPLTVTSAQKNPTAFYLCASTEGGAGGYTFGSGTRLTVV.

The chain is built from TRBV3-1 (or the pseudogene TRBV3-2) and TRBJ1-1; D unclear. V lost 1 base to trimming and J lost 0 bases, with 9 bases between them. The CDR3 totals 15 residues. CDR1 is LGHDT, CDR2 YNNKEL, per germline (reference sequence). The CDR3 spells CASSQVGLMNTEAFF. The CDR3 DNA is TGTGCCAGCAGCCAAGTTGGCCTTATGAACACTGAAGCTTTCTTT.

This clone was recorded once. The gene calls are TRBV28 and TRBJ1-6; D unclear. CDR1 MDHEN and CDR2 SYDVKM come from the germline V gene. The CDR3 has 13 amino acids. V was cut by 7 bases and J by 7 bases, with 11 bases left in between. CDR3 DNA: TGTGCCAGCATGGTTAACCTCAATTCACCCCTCCACTTT. It specifies CASMVNLNSPLHF. The whole variable domain, remainder taken from reference TRBV28 and TRBJ1-6, is DVKVTQSSRYLVKRTGEKVFLECVQDMDHENMFWYRQDPGLGLRLIYFSYDVKMKEKGDIPEGYSVSREKKERFSLILESASTNQTSMYLCASMVNLNSPLHFGNGTRLTVT.

The rearrangement uses TRBV18 and TRBJ2-5; no clear D gene. V was shortened by 3 bases and J by 4 bases, with 9 bases between the two germline ends. CDR3 length: 13 residues. Per germline, CDR1 KGHSH and CDR2 LQKENI. The CDR3 DNA sequence: TGTGCCAGCTCACCTCCAGGTTTAGAGACCCAGTACTTC. This translates into CASSPPGLETQYF.

The chain couples TRBV19 to TRBJ2-5; D may be TRBD2 (5 bases). This CDR3 is 14 amino acids long. Germline CDR1 and CDR2: LNHDA and SQIVND (reference sequence). Trimming left V 3 bases short and J 2 bases short, with 10 bases between. For the CDR3, the DNA is TGTGCCAGTAGTATCGGAGGTACACAAGAGACCCAGTACTTC. Its protein product is CASSIGGTQETQYF.